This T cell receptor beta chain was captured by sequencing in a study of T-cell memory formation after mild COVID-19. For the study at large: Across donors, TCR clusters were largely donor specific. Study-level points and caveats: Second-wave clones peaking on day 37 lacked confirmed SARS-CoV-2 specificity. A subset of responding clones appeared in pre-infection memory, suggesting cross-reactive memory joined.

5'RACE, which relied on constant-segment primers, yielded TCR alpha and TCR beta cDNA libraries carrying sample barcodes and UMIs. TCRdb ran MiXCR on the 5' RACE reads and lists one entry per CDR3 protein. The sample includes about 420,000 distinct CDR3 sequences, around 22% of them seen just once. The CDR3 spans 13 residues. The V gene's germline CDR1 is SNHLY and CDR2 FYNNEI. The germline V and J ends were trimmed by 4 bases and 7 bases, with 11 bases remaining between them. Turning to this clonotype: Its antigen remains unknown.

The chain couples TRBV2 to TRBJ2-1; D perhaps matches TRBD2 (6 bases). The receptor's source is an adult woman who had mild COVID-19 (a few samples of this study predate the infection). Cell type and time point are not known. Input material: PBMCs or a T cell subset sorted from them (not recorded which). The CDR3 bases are TGTGCCAGCAGTGTTCGGGAGAAGAATGAGCAGTTCTTC. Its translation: CASSVREKNEQFF.